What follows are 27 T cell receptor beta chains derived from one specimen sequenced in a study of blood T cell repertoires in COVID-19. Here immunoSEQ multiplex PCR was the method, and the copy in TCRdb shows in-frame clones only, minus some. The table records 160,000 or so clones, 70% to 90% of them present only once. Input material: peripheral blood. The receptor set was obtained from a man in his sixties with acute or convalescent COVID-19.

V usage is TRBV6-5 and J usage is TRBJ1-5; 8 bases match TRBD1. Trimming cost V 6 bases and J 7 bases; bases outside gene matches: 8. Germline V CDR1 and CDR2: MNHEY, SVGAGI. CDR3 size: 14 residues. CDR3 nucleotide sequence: TGTGCCAGCAGAAAGGGGGGGACAGGACAGCCCCAGCATTTT. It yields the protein CASRKGGTGQPQHF.

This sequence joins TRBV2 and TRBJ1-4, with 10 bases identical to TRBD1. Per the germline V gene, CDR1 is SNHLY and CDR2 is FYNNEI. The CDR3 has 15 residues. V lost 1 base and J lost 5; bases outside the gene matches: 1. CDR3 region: CASSEGDRGNEKLFF. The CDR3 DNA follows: TGTGCCAGCAGTGAAGGGGACAGGGGAAATGAAAAACTGTTTTTT.

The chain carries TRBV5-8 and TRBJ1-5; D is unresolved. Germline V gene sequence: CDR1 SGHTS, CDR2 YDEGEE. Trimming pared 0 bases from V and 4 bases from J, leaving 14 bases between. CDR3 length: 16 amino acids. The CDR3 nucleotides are TGTGCCAGCAGCTTGGCCGGAGGTCCATCGAATCAGCCCCAGCATTTT. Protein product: CASSLAGGPSNQPQHF.

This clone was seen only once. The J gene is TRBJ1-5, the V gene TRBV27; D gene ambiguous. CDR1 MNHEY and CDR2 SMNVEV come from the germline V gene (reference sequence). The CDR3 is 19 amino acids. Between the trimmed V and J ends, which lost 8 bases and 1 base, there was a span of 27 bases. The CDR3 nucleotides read TGTGCCAGCCAAAACCCCCCGGGCAAGGAGGGAAAAAGCAATCAGCCCCAGCATTTT. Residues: CASQNPPGKEGKSNQPQHF.

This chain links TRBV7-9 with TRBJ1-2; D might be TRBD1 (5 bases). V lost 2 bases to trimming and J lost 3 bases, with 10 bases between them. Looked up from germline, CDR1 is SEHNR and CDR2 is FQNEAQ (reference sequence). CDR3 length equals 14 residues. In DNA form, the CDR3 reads TGTGCCAGCAGCTTAAATAGGGGTGACTATGGCTACACCTTC. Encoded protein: CASSLNRGDYGYTF.

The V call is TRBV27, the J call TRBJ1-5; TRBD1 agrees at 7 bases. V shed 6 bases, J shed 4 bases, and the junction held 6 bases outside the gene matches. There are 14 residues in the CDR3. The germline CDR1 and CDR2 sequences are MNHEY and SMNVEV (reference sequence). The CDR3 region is CASRRQGDNQPQHF. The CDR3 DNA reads TGTGCCAGCAGGAGACAGGGAGATAATCAGCCCCAGCATTTT.

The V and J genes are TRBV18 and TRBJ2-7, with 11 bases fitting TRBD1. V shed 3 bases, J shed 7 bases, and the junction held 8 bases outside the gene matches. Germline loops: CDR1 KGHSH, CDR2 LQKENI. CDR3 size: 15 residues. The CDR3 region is CASSPGQGAQGEQYF. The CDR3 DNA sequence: TGTGCCAGCTCACCCGGACAGGGGGCGCAGGGAGAGCAGTACTTC.

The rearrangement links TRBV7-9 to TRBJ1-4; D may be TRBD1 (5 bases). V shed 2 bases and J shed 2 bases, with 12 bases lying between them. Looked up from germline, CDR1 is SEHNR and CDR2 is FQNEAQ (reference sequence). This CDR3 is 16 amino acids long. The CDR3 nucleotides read TGTGCCAGCAGCTTAAGGCCCCGGGGGACTAATGAAAAACTGTTTTTT. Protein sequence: CASSLRPRGTNEKLFF. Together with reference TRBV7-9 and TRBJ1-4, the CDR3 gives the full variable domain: DTGVSQNPRHKITKRGQNVTFRCDPISEHNRLYWYRQTLGQGPEFLTYFQNEAQLEKSRLLSDRFSAERPKGSFSTLEIQRTEQGDSAMYLCASSLRPRGTNEKLFFGSGTQLSVL.

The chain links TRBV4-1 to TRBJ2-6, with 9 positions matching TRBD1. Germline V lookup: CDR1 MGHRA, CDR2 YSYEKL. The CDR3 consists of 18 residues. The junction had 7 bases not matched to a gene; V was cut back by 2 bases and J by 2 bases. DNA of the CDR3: TGCGCCAGCAGCCAACCGGGACAGGGAATTGCTGGGGCCAACGTCCTGACTTTC. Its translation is CASSQPGQGIAGANVLTF.

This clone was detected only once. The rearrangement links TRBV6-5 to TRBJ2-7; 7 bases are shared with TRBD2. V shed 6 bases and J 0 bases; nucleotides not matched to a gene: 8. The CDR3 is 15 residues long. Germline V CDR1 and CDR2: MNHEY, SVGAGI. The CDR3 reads CASSQAGTGSYEQYF. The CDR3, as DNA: TGTGCCAGCAGCCAAGCGGGGACCGGCTCCTACGAGCAGTACTTC.

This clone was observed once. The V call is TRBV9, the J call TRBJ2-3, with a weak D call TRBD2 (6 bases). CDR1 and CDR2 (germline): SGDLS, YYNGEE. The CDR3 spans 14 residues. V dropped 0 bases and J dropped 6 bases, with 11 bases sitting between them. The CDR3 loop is CASSVGGGLDTQYF. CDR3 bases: TGTGCCAGCAGCGTAGGTGGGGGGTTGGATACGCAGTATTTT.

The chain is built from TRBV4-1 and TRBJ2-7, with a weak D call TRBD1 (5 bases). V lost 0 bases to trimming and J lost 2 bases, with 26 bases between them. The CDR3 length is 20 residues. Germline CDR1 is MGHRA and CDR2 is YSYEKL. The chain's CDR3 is CASSQEQVPVIGLEPYEQYF. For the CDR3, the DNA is TGCGCCAGCAGCCAAGAACAGGTGCCGGTTATAGGGCTGGAGCCCTACGAGCAGTACTTC.

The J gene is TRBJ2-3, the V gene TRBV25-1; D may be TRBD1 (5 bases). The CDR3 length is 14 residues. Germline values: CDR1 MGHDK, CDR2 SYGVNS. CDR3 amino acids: CATSKGRVVDTQYF. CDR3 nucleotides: TGTGCTACCAGCAAGGGGCGAGTGGTAGATACGCAGTATTTT. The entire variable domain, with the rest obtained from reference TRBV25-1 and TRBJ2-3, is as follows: EADIYQTPRYLVIGTGKKITLECSQTMGHDKMYWYQQDPGMELHLIHYSYGVNSTEKGDLSSESTVSRIRTEHFPLTLESARPSHTSQYLCATSKGRVVDTQYFGPGTRLTVL.

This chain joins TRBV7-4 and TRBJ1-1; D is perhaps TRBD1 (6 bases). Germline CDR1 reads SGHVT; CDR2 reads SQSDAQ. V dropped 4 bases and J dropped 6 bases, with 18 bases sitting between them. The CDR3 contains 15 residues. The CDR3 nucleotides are TGTGCCAGCAGCTCCCGGACAGATGGTGTATCTGAAGCTTTCTTT. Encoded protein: CASSSRTDGVSEAFF.

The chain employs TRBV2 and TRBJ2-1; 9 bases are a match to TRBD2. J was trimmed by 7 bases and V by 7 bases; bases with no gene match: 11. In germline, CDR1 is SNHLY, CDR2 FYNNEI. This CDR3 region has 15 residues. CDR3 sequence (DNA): TGTGCCAGCACTTCACCTAGCGGGGTATGGAATGAGCAGTTCTTC. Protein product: CASTSPSGVWNEQFF.

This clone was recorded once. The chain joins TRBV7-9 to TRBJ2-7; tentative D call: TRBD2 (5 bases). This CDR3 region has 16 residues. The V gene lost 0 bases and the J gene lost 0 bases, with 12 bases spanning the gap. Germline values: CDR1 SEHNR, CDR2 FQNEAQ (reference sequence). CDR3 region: CASSLASGLSSYEQYF. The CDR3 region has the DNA TGTGCCAGCAGCTTAGCCTCCGGACTCAGCTCCTACGAGCAGTACTTC.

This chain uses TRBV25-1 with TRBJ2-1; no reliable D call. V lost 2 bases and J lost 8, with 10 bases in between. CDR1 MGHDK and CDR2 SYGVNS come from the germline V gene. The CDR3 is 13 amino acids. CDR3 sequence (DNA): TGTGCCAGCAGTGAAAATGGAGCCCATGAGCAGTTCTTC. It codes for CASSENGAHEQFF.

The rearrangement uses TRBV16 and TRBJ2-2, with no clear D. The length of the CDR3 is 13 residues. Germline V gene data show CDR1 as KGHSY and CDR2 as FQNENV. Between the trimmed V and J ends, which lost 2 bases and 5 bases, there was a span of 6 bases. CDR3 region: CASSQPSTGELFF. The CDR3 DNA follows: TGTGCCAGCAGCCAACCTTCTACCGGGGAGCTGTTTTTT.

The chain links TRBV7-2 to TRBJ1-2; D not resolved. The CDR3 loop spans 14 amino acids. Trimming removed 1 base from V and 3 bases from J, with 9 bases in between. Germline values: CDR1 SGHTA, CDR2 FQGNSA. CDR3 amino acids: CASSLGQLDYGYTF. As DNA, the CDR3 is TGTGCCAGCAGCTTAGGTCAACTTGACTATGGCTACACCTTC. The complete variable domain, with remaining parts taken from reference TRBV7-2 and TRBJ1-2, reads GAGVSQSPSNKVTEKGKDVELRCDPISGHTALYWYRQSLGQGLEFLIYFQGNSAPDKSGLPSDRFSAERTGGSVSTLTIQRTQQEDSAVYLCASSLGQLDYGYTFGSGTRLTVV.

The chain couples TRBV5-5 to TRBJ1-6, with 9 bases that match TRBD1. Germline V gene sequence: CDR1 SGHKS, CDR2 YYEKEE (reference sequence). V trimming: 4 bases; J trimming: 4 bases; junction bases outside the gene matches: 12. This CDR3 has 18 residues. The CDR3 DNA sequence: TGTGCCAGCAGCCCTCATTTCCGACAGGGGGAATATAATTCACCCCTCCACTTT. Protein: CASSPHFRQGEYNSPLHF.

This chain's CDR3 is CASSVVSGGPTDTQYF. The CDR3 DNA follows: TGTGCCAGCAGCGTAGTTTCGGGGGGGCCCACAGATACGCAGTATTTT. The V call is TRBV9, the J call TRBJ2-3, with 8 bases fitting TRBD2. The CDR3 spans 16 residues. Germline V lookup: CDR1 SGDLS, CDR2 YYNGEE. Germline trimming cut 0 bases from V and 2 bases from J; bases unmatched to any gene: 5.

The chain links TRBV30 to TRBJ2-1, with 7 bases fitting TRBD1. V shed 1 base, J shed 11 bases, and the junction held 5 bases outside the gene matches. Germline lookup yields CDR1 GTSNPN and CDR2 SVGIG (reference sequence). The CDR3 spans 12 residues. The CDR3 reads CAWSGGGEKQFF. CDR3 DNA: TGTGCCTGGAGTGGAGGGGGCGAGAAGCAGTTCTTC.

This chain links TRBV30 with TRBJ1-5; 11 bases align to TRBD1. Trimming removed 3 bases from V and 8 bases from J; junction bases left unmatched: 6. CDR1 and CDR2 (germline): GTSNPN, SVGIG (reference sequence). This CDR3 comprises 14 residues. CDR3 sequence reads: CAWSEGQGVEPQHF. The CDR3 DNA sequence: TGTGCCTGGAGCGAGGGACAGGGGGTTGAGCCCCAGCATTTT.

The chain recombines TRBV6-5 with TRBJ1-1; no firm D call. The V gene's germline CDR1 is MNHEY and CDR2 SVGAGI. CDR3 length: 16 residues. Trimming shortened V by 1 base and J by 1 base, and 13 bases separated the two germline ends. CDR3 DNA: TGTGCCAGCAGTTACTTTCGGTTGGAGCAGAACACTGAAGCTTTCTTT. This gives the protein CASSYFRLEQNTEAFF.

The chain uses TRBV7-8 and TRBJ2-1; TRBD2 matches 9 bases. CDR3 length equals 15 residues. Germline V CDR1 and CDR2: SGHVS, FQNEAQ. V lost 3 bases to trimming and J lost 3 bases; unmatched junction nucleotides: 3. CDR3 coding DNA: TGTGCCAGCAGCTTGCTAGCGGGGAACTACAATGAGCAGTTCTTC. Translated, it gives CASSLLAGNYNEQFF.

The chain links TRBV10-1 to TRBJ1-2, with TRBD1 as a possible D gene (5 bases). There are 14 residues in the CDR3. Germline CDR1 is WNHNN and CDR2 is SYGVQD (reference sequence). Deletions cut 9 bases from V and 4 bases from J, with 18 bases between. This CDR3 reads CASNLPGLSYGYTF. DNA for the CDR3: TGCGCCAGTAACCTTCCGGGACTATCCTATGGCTACACCTTC.

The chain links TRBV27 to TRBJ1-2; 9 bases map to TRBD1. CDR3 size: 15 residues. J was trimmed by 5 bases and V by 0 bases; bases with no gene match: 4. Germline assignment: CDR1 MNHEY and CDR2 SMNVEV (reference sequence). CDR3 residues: CASSLSQGARYGYTF. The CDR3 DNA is TGTGCCAGCAGTTTATCACAGGGGGCGCGTTATGGCTACACCTTC.